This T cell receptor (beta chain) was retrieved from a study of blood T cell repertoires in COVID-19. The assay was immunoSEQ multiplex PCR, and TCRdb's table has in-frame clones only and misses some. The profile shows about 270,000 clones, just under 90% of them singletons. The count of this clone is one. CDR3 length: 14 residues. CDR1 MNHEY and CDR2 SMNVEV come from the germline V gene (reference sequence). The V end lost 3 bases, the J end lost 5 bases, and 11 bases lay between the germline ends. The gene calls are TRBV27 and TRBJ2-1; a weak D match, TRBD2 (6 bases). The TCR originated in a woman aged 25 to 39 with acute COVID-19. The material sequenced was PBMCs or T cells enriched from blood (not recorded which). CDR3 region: CASSLGGINNEQFF. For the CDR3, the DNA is TGTGCCAGCAGTTTGGGCGGGATTAACAATGAGCAGTTCTTC.